A single sample gave rise to the 27 T cell receptor beta chains below, sequenced in a study of T-cell reconstitution after alpha-beta-depleted transplantation in children (dated by TCRdb to between 2015 and 2016). Library generation was performed with PCR. The sequencer listed for this sample is Illumina HiSeq 2500. TCR libraries were prepared with molecular barcoding, using unique molecular identifiers to normalize TCRbeta repertoire quantification. The raw public reads went through TCRdb reprocessing: fastp at Q25, MiXCR clone calling, in-frame beta chains kept. Identical CDR3 protein sequences are pooled into one entry, listed with their most common genes and DNA. This sample comprises around 580,000 distinct CDR3 sequences, 27% of them detected only once. 30% to 45% of the sample is held by the ten biggest clonotypes. The treatment or condition tag for this specimen amounts to: allogeneic hematopoietic cell transplantation with graft depleted of TCRalphabeta T cells and CD19 B cells.

The sample was PBMCs, taken before TCRalphabeta/CD19-depleted stem cell transplant. All receptors come from a boy under two years old with Wiskott-Aldrich syndrome, due to receive a stem cell transplant.

This clonotype was observed a handful of times. The chain joins TRBV28 to TRBJ2-7, with 16 nucleotides matching TRBD2. The germline CDR1 and CDR2 sequences are MDHEN and SYDVKM. This CDR3 has 17 amino acids. The V and J ends lost 7 bases and 7 bases, in that order; junction bases with no gene match: 13. CDR3: CASTLGGLAGGPGEQYF. For the CDR3, the DNA is TGTGCCAGCACACTCGGGGGACTAGCGGGAGGGCCGGGTGAGCAGTACTTC. The whole variable domain, filled in from reference TRBV28 and TRBJ2-7, reads DVKVTQSSRYLVKRTGEKVFLECVQDMDHENMFWYRQDPGLGLRLIYFSYDVKMKEKGDIPEGYSVSREKKERFSLILESASTNQTSMYLCASTLGGLAGGPGEQYFGPGTRLTVT.

This clonotype has only a few counts. The chain employs TRBV12-3 or TRBV12-4 and TRBJ1-1; no firm D call. The CDR3 loop spans 13 amino acids. Deletions cut 4 bases from V and 0 bases from J, with 6 bases between. CDR3 DNA: TGTGCCAGCAGTTCCGTTATGAACACTGAAGCTTTCTTT. It specifies CASSSVMNTEAFF.

This chain links TRBV5-1 with TRBJ2-7, with no clear D. CDR3 size: 14 residues. The germline CDR1 and CDR2 sequences are SGHRS and YFSETQ. Trimming took off 1 base at V and 4 bases at J, with 12 bases between the two ends. CDR3 nucleotide sequence: TGCGCCAGCAGCTTGAAGGCGATCGGGTACGAGCAGTACTTC. Its translation is CASSLKAIGYEQYF.

This chain links TRBV5-1 with TRBJ2-2, with D tentatively TRBD1 (5 bases). With 2 bases removed from V and 2 bases from J, the gap between germline ends came to 13 bases. This CDR3 comprises 16 residues. The germline V gene has CDR1 SGHRS and CDR2 YFSETQ. CDR3 region: CASSLQGRANTGELFF. The CDR3, as DNA: TGCGCCAGCAGCTTACAAGGCAGGGCTAACACCGGGGAGCTGTTTTTT.

This chain links TRBV6-2 or TRBV6-3 with TRBJ2-7; the D gene is possibly TRBD2 (6 bases). Trimming left V 8 bases short and J 6 bases short, with 20 bases between. This CDR3 contains 14 residues. Germline V CDR1 and CDR2: MNHEY, SVGEGT. Here the CDR3 reads CASGRSGTLSEQYF. In nucleotides, the CDR3 is TGTGCCAGCGGTAGATCCGGGACTCTCAGCGAGCAGTACTTC.

About this clonotype: The junction departs from the called germline gene at one end, perhaps through a read error. The V and J genes are TRBV20-1 and TRBJ2-1; 12 nucleotides agree with TRBD2. This CDR3 is 13 amino acids long. The germline V gene encodes CDR1 DFQATT and CDR2 SNEGSKA (reference sequence). DNA for the CDR3: TGCAGTCCTAGCGGGAGGGCCTACAATGAGCAGTTCTTC. Amino acids: CSPSGRAYNEQFF.

This sequence joins TRBV7-9 and TRBJ2-1; possible D gene TRBD2, 7 bases. The CDR3 is 16 amino acids. V lost 5 bases and J lost 4, with 18 bases in between. Germline CDR1 is SEHNR and CDR2 is FQNEAQ (reference sequence). The CDR3, as DNA: TGTGCCAGCAGCCCTCGCGGGGGCGGGAGATACAATGAGCAGTTCTTC. This gives the protein CASSPRGGGRYNEQFF.

The chain employs TRBV7-9 and TRBJ1-2; D might be TRBD1 (5 bases). The CDR3 runs to 14 residues. Between the trimmed V and J ends, which lost 8 bases and 2 bases, there was a span of 15 bases. Germline CDR1 SEHNR, CDR2 FQNEAQ (reference sequence). The CDR3 DNA sequence: TGTGCCAGCTTACGTCCGGGGCAGAACTATGGCTACACCTTC. It translates to CASLRPGQNYGYTF.

The chain couples TRBV2 to TRBJ2-1; D perhaps matches TRBD2 (7 bases). The germline CDR1 and CDR2 sequences are SNHLY and FYNNEI. V lost 10 bases and J lost 0, with 28 bases in between. The CDR3 covers 19 residues. The CDR3 reads CAICLVKGGGTLSYNEQFF. The CDR3 DNA is TGTGCCATCTGTTTGGTAAAAGGGGGAGGGACGCTCTCCTACAATGAGCAGTTCTTC.

The chain joins TRBV3-1 to TRBJ1-4, with TRBD1 matching 7 bases. CDR3 length: 15 amino acids. Germline loops: CDR1 LGHDT, CDR2 YNNKEL (reference sequence). The J segment lost 4 bases and the V segment lost 3 bases, leaving 5 bases of the junction unmatched. The CDR3 DNA sequence: TGTGCCAGCAGCCACCTTAGGGACAGTAATGAAAAACTGTTTTTT. Protein: CASSHLRDSNEKLFF. Combining the CDR3 with reference TRBV3-1 and TRBJ1-4 gives the whole variable domain DTAVSQTPKYLVTQMGNDKSIKCEQNLGHDTMYWYKQDSKKFLKIMFSYNNKELIINETVPNRFSPKSPDKAHLNLHINSLELGDSAVYFCASSHLRDSNEKLFFGSGTQLSVL.

The chain uses TRBV4-2 and TRBJ2-1; D uncertain. The V and J ends lost 0 bases and 4 bases respectively, with 7 bases between them. The CDR3 contains 14 residues. The germline V gene encodes CDR1 LGHNA and CDR2 YNFKEQ. This CDR3 reads CASSQERLYNEQFF. DNA for the CDR3: TGTGCCAGCAGCCAAGAACGACTGTACAATGAGCAGTTCTTC.

The chain couples TRBV14 to TRBJ1-2; 8 bases are a match to TRBD1. Trimming took 4 bases from V and 5 from J; bases not matched to a gene: 3. The CDR3 extends over 13 amino acids. The germline gives CDR1 SGHDN, CDR2 FVKESK. CDR3 sequence: CASSRQGRYGYTF. DNA for the CDR3: TGTGCCAGCAGCCGACAGGGGAGATATGGCTACACCTTC.

The CDR3 nucleotides are TGTGCCAGCAGTTTAGTACTAGCGGGAGAACGAGTGGGGCAGTATTTT. It is translated as CASSLVLAGERVGQYF. The rearrangement joins TRBV27 to TRBJ2-3; TRBD2 matches at 11 bases. There are 16 residues in the CDR3. V lost 2 bases to trimming and J lost 11 bases; unmatched junction nucleotides: 12. CDR1 and CDR2 (germline): MNHEY, SMNVEV (reference sequence).

The rearrangement uses TRBV12-3 or TRBV12-4 and TRBJ2-7; unclear D gene. The V gene lost 3 bases and the J gene lost 2 bases, with 11 bases spanning the gap. The CDR3 is 14 amino acids. The CDR3 DNA reads as TGTGCCAGCAGTTTGAGGTCCGGGCCCTACGAGCAGTACTTC. The encoded protein is CASSLRSGPYEQYF.

The gene calls are TRBV12-3 or TRBV12-4 and TRBJ2-5; possibly TRBD1 or TRBD2 for D (6 bases each). The ends were cut back, 3 bases at V and 5 bases at J, with 22 bases in the middle. The CDR3 is made up of 17 amino acids. Here the CDR3 reads CASSFFGGSRRGETQYF. The CDR3 nucleotides are TGTGCCAGCAGTTTTTTCGGGGGCTCCAGGAGGGGGGAGACCCAGTACTTC.

This clonotype turned up a few times. The CDR3 region is CSAITGLGVTSTDTQYF. In DNA form, the CDR3 reads TGCAGTGCTATTACAGGGCTGGGAGTGACGAGCACAGATACGCAGTATTTT. The chain couples TRBV20-1 to TRBJ2-3; TRBD1 might be the D (6 bases). This CDR3 region has 17 residues. Germline V gene sequence: CDR1 DFQATT, CDR2 SNEGSKA (reference sequence). Trimming removed 4 bases from V and 0 bases from J, with 20 bases in between.

This chain connects TRBV27 to TRBJ2-7, with 8 bases fitting TRBD1. V was clipped by 2 bases and J by 0 bases; unmatched bases: 12. The CDR3 has 18 residues. CDR1 and CDR2 (germline): MNHEY, SMNVEV (reference sequence). CDR3 nucleotide sequence: TGTGCCAGCAGTTTAGGACAGGGCCGGCAGACGAGCTCCTACGAGCAGTACTTC. As protein: CASSLGQGRQTSSYEQYF.

This clonotype has a handful of counts. The rearrangement joins TRBV6-1 to TRBJ1-3; no firm D call. Germline V gene sequence: CDR1 MNHNS, CDR2 SASEGT. The CDR3 has 14 amino acids. V lost 6 bases and J 0 bases, leaving 9 bases between the germline ends. CDR3 in DNA: TGTGCCAGCAGCCGGCAGGCCTCTGGAAACACCATATATTTT. Amino acid sequence: CASSRQASGNTIYF.

This clonotype was observed a handful of times. At one boundary the junction diverges from the germline segment, which might be a read error. V gene TRBV24-1 combines with J gene TRBJ2-4; the match to TRBD1 covers 9 bases. The CDR3 has 11 amino acids. CDR1 and CDR2 (germline): KGHDR, SFDVKD. This CDR3 reads CATSDLDRGSF. The CDR3 DNA follows: TGTGCCACCAGTGATCTGGACAGGGGAAGCTTC.

This clonotype turned up a few times. The chain employs TRBV30 and TRBJ1-3; D gene unclear. Germline loops: CDR1 GTSNPN, CDR2 SVGIG (reference sequence). V shed 5 bases and J shed 0 bases, with 8 bases lying between them. CDR3 length: 13 residues. CDR3 in DNA: TGTGCCTGGGACGGGAGCTCTGGAAACACCATATATTTT. It translates to CAWDGSSGNTIYF.

This chain connects TRBV28 to TRBJ2-4; 15 positions agree with TRBD2. After removal of 4 bases from V and 8 bases from J, the junction contained 6 bases not matched to a gene. Germline CDR1 and CDR2: MDHEN and SYDVKM. There are 16 residues in the CDR3. CDR3: CASSSIGTSGRHIQYF. The DNA of the CDR3 is TGTGCCAGCAGTTCCATCGGGACTAGCGGGAGGCACATTCAGTACTTC.

The CDR3 DNA sequence: TGCAGTGCTAGAGTTAGCAGTTACTCCTACGAGCAGTACTTC. Translation gives CSARVSSYSYEQYF. The chain carries TRBV20-1 and TRBJ2-7, with D unclear. V lost 1 base and J lost 0, with 10 bases in between. Germline loops: CDR1 DFQATT, CDR2 SNEGSKA (reference sequence). The CDR3 consists of 14 residues.

V gene TRBV18 combines with J gene TRBJ2-3, with D maybe TRBD2 (6 bases). The V gene lost 9 bases and the J gene lost 0 bases, with 13 bases spanning the gap. Germline values: CDR1 KGHSH, CDR2 LQKENI. The CDR3 contains 14 residues. The CDR3 protein is CASQTRASTDTQYF. Here the CDR3 DNA reads TGTGCCAGTCAGACTAGGGCGAGCACAGATACGCAGTATTTT.

V is TRBV5-1 and J is TRBJ2-6, with TRBD1 matching over 7 bases. CDR1 SGHRS and CDR2 YFSETQ come from the germline V gene. The CDR3 is made up of 17 amino acids. Trimming cost V 5 bases and J 1 base; bases outside gene matches: 9. Written as DNA, the CDR3 is TGCGCCAGCAGTATAGGCGAGGGGGCTTCTGGGGCCAACGTCCTGACTTTC. Amino acids: CASSIGEGASGANVLTF.

The chain has TRBV24-1 and TRBJ2-5; unclear D gene. The length of the CDR3 is 15 residues. The V end lost 4 bases, the J end lost 1 base, and 12 bases lay between the germline ends. Germline-derived CDR1 and CDR2 are KGHDR and SFDVKD. CDR3 amino acids: CATSDYWTVQETQYF. The CDR3 DNA sequence: TGTGCCACCAGTGACTACTGGACCGTCCAAGAGACCCAGTACTTC.

This clonotype occurred a few times. This rearrangement joins TRBV5-1 to TRBJ2-1; D might be TRBD2 (5 bases). CDR1 is SGHRS and CDR2 is YFSETQ in the germline V gene. The CDR3 sequence is 15 residues long. The V end was cut by 4 bases, the J end by 1 base, with 12 bases between. The DNA of the CDR3 is TGCGCCAGCAGCCAAATGGACTCGTCCTACAATGAGCAGTTCTTC. This gives the protein CASSQMDSSYNEQFF.

V is TRBV19 and J is TRBJ2-1; a weak D match, TRBD1 (6 bases). V lost 6 bases and J lost 4, with 13 bases in between. This CDR3 comprises 14 residues. CDR1 and CDR2 (germline): LNHDA, SQIVND (reference sequence). In DNA, the CDR3 is TGTGCCAGTAGCGGACAGATTTTATACAATGAGCAGTTCTTC. Translated, it gives CASSGQILYNEQFF.